This entry lists 17 T cell receptor beta chains sequenced from one sample in a study of beta chain features in type 1 diabetes (dated by TCRdb to the late 2010s). Libraries were made using the immunoSEQ multiplex PCR assay. All of the isolated RNA was reverse transcribed with the High Capacity cDNA Reverse Transcription Kit, so expressed TCRB transcripts were sequenced. The table comes from immuneACCESS by way of TCRdb, which keeps in-frame sequences with V and J called. Part of the clones is missing from these tables; in studies checked, under half for an unresolved V gene and the rest for unknown reasons. Across this sample there are over 120,000 clones, with about a tenth seen only once. Of the sample, roughly 0.7% falls within the top ten clones. Source material: central memory CD4+ T cells from blood. The receptor source for this set is a man younger than 30 in good health.

This clone occurred a few times. V and J are TRBV7-2 and TRBJ1-6, with no clear D. Trimming stripped 4 bases from V and 7 bases from J, with 8 bases between. This CDR3 is 13 amino acids long. In germline, CDR1 is SGHTA, CDR2 FQGNSA. The CDR3 DNA sequence: TGTGCCAGCAGCTCCCGGGTGAATTCACCCCTCCACTTT. Encoded protein: CASSSRVNSPLHF.

The genes are TRBV29-1 and TRBJ2-3, with TRBD1 matching over 7 bases. The CDR3 length is 13 residues. The trim removed 7 bases at V and 6 bases at J, leaving 10 bases unmatched. Germline-derived CDR1 and CDR2 are SQVTM and ANQGSEA. The CDR3 region is CSGYGQVSDTQYF. CDR3 sequence (DNA): TGCAGCGGGTACGGACAGGTATCGGATACGCAGTATTTT.

This chain joins TRBV6-5 and TRBJ2-5, with D possibly being TRBD2 (5 bases). Trimming cost V 0 bases and J 5 bases, with 13 bases left between them. Germline V gene sequence: CDR1 MNHEY, CDR2 SVGAGI. The CDR3 loop spans 15 amino acids. The CDR3 loop is CASSYSTTREETQYF. The CDR3, as DNA: TGTGCCAGCAGTTACTCGACTACCCGAGAGGAGACCCAGTACTTC.

This clone showed up just a few times. The J gene is TRBJ2-5, the V gene TRBV7-7, with D possibly matching TRBD1 (5 bases). The germline CDR1 and CDR2 sequences are SSHAT and FNYEAQ (reference sequence). Trimming left V 1 base short and J 5 bases short, with 14 bases between. The CDR3 has 15 amino acids. CDR3 sequence (DNA): TGTGCCAGCAGCTTAGGGCAGGGATTAGGGGAGACCCAGTACTTC. It translates to CASSLGQGLGETQYF.

The table lists this clone with many counts. J is TRBJ2-1 and V is TRBV30; TRBD1 is a possible D gene (6 bases). Trimming removed 7 bases at V and 14 bases at J, with 18 bases between. This CDR3 has 11 residues. The germline V gene has CDR1 GTSNPN and CDR2 SVGIG (reference sequence). CDR3 in amino acids: CALISDRIEFF. DNA for the CDR3: TGTGCCTTGATTTCGGACAGAATAGAGTTCTTC. The full variable domain, in which reference TRBV30 and TRBJ2-1 provide the parts outside the CDR3, is SQTIHQWPATLVQPVGSPLSLECTVEGTSNPNLYWYRQAAGRGLQLLFYSVGIGQISSEVPQNLSASRPQDRQFILSSKKLLLSDSGFYLCALISDRIEFFGPGTRLTVL.

This clone appeared a few times. This sequence joins TRBV2 and TRBJ1-4, with 7 bases lining up with TRBD1. Trimming cost V 7 bases and J 4 bases; bases outside gene matches: 6. This CDR3 region has 14 residues. Germline V lookup: CDR1 SNHLY, CDR2 FYNNEI. CDR3 coding DNA: TGTGCCAGCAACCGACAGGGCCTTAATGAAAAACTGTTTTTT. Protein product: CASNRQGLNEKLFF.

V is TRBV9 and J is TRBJ2-7, with TRBD1 as a possible D gene (6 bases). Trimming took off 4 bases at V and 3 bases at J, with 14 bases between the two ends. The CDR3 sequence is 14 residues long. CDR1 is SGDLS, CDR2 YYNGEE, per germline. DNA of the CDR3: TGTGCCAGCAGCCGAACAGGGAGTCACTACGAGCAGTACTTC. It specifies CASSRTGSHYEQYF.

In this sample, this clone turned up a few times. The chain links TRBV5-4 to TRBJ1-4; 8 nucleotides line up with TRBD1. This CDR3 region has 16 residues. Germline CDR1 and CDR2: SGHNT and YYREEE (reference sequence). The V gene end was trimmed by 0 bases and the J gene end by 4 bases; junction bases not matched to a gene: 5. The CDR3 DNA follows: TGTGCCAGCAGCTTGGTCACAGGGGGGCTTAATGAAAAACTGTTTTTT. Its protein is CASSLVTGGLNEKLFF.

This clone turned up a few times. The rearrangement links TRBV27 to TRBJ1-6, with D tentatively TRBD1 (5 bases). Germline assignment: CDR1 MNHEY and CDR2 SMNVEV (reference sequence). V gave up 2 bases and J gave up 10 bases, with 9 bases separating them. This CDR3 contains 13 residues. CDR3 residues: CASSLRGNSPLHF. In nucleotides, the CDR3 is TGTGCCAGCAGTTTAAGGGGTAACTCACCCCTCCACTTT.

This clone has only a few counts. This sequence joins TRBV6-6 and TRBJ1-5; 9 bases fit TRBD1. This CDR3 region has 15 residues. V was clipped by 7 bases and J by 0 bases; unmatched bases: 4. Germline CDR1 MNHNY, CDR2 SVGAGI (reference sequence). CDR3 in DNA: TGTGCCAGCACTCGGGACAGGGATAGCAATCAGCCCCAGCATTTT. It specifies CASTRDRDSNQPQHF.

This chain uses TRBV30 with TRBJ2-5; D uncertain. CDR3 length: 11 residues. Germline V gives CDR1 GTSNPN, CDR2 SVGIG (reference sequence). V lost 3 bases to trimming and J lost 3 bases, with 5 bases between them. The CDR3 sequence: CAWRAEETQYF. Here the CDR3 DNA reads TGTGCCTGGAGAGCTGAAGAGACCCAGTACTTC.

The rearrangement uses TRBV30 and TRBJ1-3; 9 bases align to TRBD1. CDR1 is GTSNPN, CDR2 SVGIG, per germline (reference sequence). The V and J ends lost 0 bases and 4 bases, in that order; junction bases with no gene match: 4. CDR3 size: 15 residues. Here the CDR3 reads CAWSVVGQGGNTIYF. For the CDR3, the DNA is TGTGCCTGGAGTGTGGTGGGACAGGGAGGAAACACCATATATTTT.

This chain uses TRBV7-9 with TRBJ2-5, with 11 bases fitting TRBD1. The ends lost 4 bases at V and 4 bases at J; junction bases unmatched: 5. This CDR3 is 15 amino acids long. CDR1 and CDR2 (germline): SEHNR, FQNEAQ (reference sequence). The DNA of the CDR3 is TGTGCCAGCAGCTCCGGACAGGGGGCGGGAGAGACCCAGTACTTC. It encodes CASSSGQGAGETQYF.

About this clone itself: Since a much larger clone is just one base distant, this may be a read error. The sample contains more than one DNA sequence encoding this CDR3. CDR3 amino acids: CASSLEGSNEKLFF. The CDR3, as DNA: TGTGCCAGCAGCCTTGAGGGATCAAATGAAAAACTGTTTTTT. This sequence joins TRBV7-2 and TRBJ1-4, with D unresolved. Between the trimmed V and J ends, which lost 5 bases and 5 bases, there was a span of 12 bases. Germline-derived CDR1 and CDR2 are SGHTA and FQGNSA. This CDR3 has 14 residues.

This sequence joins TRBV7-2 and TRBJ1-5; 10 bases fit TRBD1. This CDR3 has 14 amino acids. CDR1 and CDR2 from the germline V gene are SGHTA and FQGNSA. J gave up 7 bases and V 5 bases, and 5 bases lay outside the gene matches. CDR3 DNA sequence: TGTGCCAGCAGCACGACAGGGGGCGGGCAGCCCCAGCATTTT. Translation gives CASSTTGGGQPQHF.

This clone was seen only a few times. The chain links TRBV7-8 to TRBJ2-7, with 9 bases aligning to TRBD1. Germline CDR1 reads SGHVS; CDR2 reads FQNEAQ. Trimming cost V 5 bases and J 5 bases; bases outside gene matches: 7. This CDR3 is built from 14 residues. The CDR3 DNA follows: TGTGCCAGCAGCGACCGGGACAGGGTCCACGAGCAGTACTTC. This sequence encodes CASSDRDRVHEQYF. Full variable domain (missing parts from reference TRBV7-8 and TRBJ2-7): GAGVSQSPRYKVAKRGQDVALRCDPISGHVSLFWYQQALGQGPEFLTYFQNEAQLDKSGLPSDRFFAERPEGSVSTLKIQRTQQEDSAVYLCASSDRDRVHEQYFGPGTRLTVT.

The V call is TRBV27, the J call TRBJ2-7; D is perhaps TRBD1 (7 bases). Trimming left V 8 bases short and J 1 base short, with 12 bases between. Germline CDR1 MNHEY, CDR2 SMNVEV (reference sequence). This CDR3 region has 13 residues. The CDR3 region is CASGGTDSYEQYF. The CDR3 region has the DNA TGTGCCAGCGGGGGGACAGATTCCTACGAGCAGTACTTC.